These T cell receptor beta chains were read from a single sample in a study of T cells after yellow fever vaccination. TCRdb redid the calling of the 5' RACE reads with MiXCR, one entry per CDR3 protein. The profile shows fewer than 450,000 distinct CDR3 sequences, roughly 8% of them singletons. Sequenced here: PBMCs, sampled more than 35 days after the first yellow fever vaccination. These receptors were taken from a man aged 18 to 29 who received the YFV17D yellow fever vaccine. CDR3s include the opening cysteine and the closing phenylalanine or tryptophan. D genes are given only for firm matches. Expanded clones are given a class, and other clones once, few, many or no size at all.

D gene	V gene	clone size	J gene	CDR3 DNA	CDR3 protein
NA	TRBV6-1	NA	TRBJ2-7	TGTGCCAGCAGTGAAGGCAGGAGGGGCGAGCAGTACTTC	CASSEGRRGEQYF
NA	TRBV7-9	NA	TRBJ2-1	TGTGCCAGCAGCTTTACTTGGGTGGGGACGGAACCTTACAATGAGCAGTTCTTC	CASSFTWVGTEPYNEQFF
NA	TRBV6-5	few	TRBJ2-7	TGTGCCAGCAGGGCAGGCCTTTACGAGCAGTACTTC	CASRAGLYEQYF
NA	TRBV3-1	few	TRBJ1-1	TGTGCCAGCAGCCCGCGGATTGGGGAAAACACTGAAGCTTTCTTT	CASSPRIGENTEAFF
NA	TRBV20-1	many	TRBJ1-2	TGCAGTGCTAGAGGCCCCCTGCTGACTAACTATGGCTACACCTTC	CSARGPLLTNYGYTF
NA	TRBV11-2	NA	TRBJ1-3	TGTGCCAGCAGCTTAGATCCGGGTTCGGACACCATATATTTT	CASSLDPGSDTIYF
TRBD1	TRBV6-2/TRBV6-3	few	TRBJ1-5	TGTGCCAGCAACCCCGGGACAGGGAGTCCCTGGCAGCCCCAGCATTTT	CASNPGTGSPWQPQHF
TRBD2	TRBV5-1	NA	TRBJ2-7	TGCGCCAGCAATTCTGTGGGGCGGGGGACCTACGAGCAGTACTTC	CASNSVGRGTYEQYF
NA	TRBV6-5	NA	TRBJ2-1	TGTGCCAGCAGTTACTGGGCGGGGAGCTCCTACAATGAGCAGTTCTTC	CASSYWAGSSYNEQFF
NA	TRBV4-3	few	TRBJ1-1	TGCGCCAGCAGCCAAGACGCGATAAGGAAAGAGAACACTGAAGCTTTCTTT	CASSQDAIRKENTEAFF
TRBD2	TRBV7-2	few	TRBJ2-3	TGTGCCAGCAGCTTAAACGGGGGGGCAATATTAGATACGCAGTATTTT	CASSLNGGAILDTQYF
NA	TRBV10-3	NA	TRBJ2-1	TGTGCCATCAGTGAGCCCCCCCTCGGCAGGAGCTCCTACAATGAGCAGTTCTTC	CAISEPPLGRSSYNEQFF
NA	TRBV7-6	NA	TRBJ1-4	TGTGCCAGCAGCTTACTCACCCCGACTACAACTAATGAAAAACTGTTTTTT	CASSLLTPTTTNEKLFF
TRBD2	TRBV4-2	NA	TRBJ2-5	TGTGCCAGCAGCCAAGAGGCTAGCGGGGGGGAGACCCAGTACTTC	CASSQEASGGETQYF
NA	TRBV4-2	NA	TRBJ2-5	TGTGCCAGCAGCCAAGGCCAGCTTCAAGAGACCCAGTACTTC	CASSQGQLQETQYF
NA	TRBV16	NA	TRBJ1-6	TGTGCCAGCAGCCTCCGGGTGACAACGCCCTCACCCCTCCACTTT	CASSLRVTTPSPLHF
NA	TRBV25-1	NA	TRBJ2-3	TGTGCCAGCAGTGAATCAAGAACCGGGGATACGCAGTATTTT	CASSESRTGDTQYF